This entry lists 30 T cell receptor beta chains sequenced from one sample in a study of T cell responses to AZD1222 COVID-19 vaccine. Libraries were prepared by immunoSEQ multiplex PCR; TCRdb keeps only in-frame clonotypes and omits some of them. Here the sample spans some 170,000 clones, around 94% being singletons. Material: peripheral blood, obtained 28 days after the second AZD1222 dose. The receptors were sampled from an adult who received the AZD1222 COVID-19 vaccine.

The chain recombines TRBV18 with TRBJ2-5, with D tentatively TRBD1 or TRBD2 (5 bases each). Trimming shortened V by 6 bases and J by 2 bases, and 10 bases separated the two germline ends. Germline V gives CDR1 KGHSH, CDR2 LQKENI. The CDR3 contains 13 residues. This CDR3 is CASSGRTQETQYF. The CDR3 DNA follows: TGTGCCAGCTCGGGACGGACGCAAGAGACCCAGTACTTC.

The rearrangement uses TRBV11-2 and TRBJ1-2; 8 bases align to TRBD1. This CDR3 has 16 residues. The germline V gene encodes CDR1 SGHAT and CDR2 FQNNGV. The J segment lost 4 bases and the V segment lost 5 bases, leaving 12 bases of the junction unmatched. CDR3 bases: TGTGCCAGCAGCCCCGGGACAGGACTTGCAGGCTATGGCTACACCTTC. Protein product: CASSPGTGLAGYGYTF.

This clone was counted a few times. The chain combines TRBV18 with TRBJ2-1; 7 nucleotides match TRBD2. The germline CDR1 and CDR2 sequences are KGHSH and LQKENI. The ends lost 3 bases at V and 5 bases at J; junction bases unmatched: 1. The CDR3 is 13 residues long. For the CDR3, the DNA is TGTGCCAGCTCACCGGGAGGGAACAATGAGCAGTTCTTC. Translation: CASSPGGNNEQFF.

The CDR3 region has the DNA TGTGCCAGCAGAGTTCCGACGGGGTCCTACAATGAGCAGTTCTTC. It encodes CASRVPTGSYNEQFF. The J gene is TRBJ2-1, the V gene TRBV28; D possibly corresponds to TRBD2 (5 bases). Germline CDR1 MDHEN, CDR2 SYDVKM. The CDR3 contains 15 residues. V lost 6 bases and J lost 1, with 13 bases in between.

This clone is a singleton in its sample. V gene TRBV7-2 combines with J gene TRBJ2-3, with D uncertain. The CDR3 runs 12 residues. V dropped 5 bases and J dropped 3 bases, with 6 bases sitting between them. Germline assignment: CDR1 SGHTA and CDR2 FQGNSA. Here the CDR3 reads CASSLQTDTQYF. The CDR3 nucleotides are TGTGCCAGCAGCCTCCAGACAGATACGCAGTATTTT.

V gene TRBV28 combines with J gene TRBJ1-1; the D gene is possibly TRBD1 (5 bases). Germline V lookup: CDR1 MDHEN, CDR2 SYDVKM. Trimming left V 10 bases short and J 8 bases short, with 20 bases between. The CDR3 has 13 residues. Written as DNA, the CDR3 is TGTGCCATCAATATTCCGGGAGGGGCCGAAGCTTTCTTT. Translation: CAINIPGGAEAFF. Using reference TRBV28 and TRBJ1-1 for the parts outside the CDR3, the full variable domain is DVKVTQSSRYLVKRTGEKVFLECVQDMDHENMFWYRQDPGLGLRLIYFSYDVKMKEKGDIPEGYSVSREKKERFSLILESASTNQTSMYLCAINIPGGAEAFFGQGTRLTVV.

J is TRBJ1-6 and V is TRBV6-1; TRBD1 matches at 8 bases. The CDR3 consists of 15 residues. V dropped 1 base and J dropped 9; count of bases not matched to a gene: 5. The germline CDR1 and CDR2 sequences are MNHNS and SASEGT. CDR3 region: CASSEGTGYASPLHF. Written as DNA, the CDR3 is TGTGCCAGCAGTGAAGGGACAGGGTACGCTTCACCCCTCCACTTT.

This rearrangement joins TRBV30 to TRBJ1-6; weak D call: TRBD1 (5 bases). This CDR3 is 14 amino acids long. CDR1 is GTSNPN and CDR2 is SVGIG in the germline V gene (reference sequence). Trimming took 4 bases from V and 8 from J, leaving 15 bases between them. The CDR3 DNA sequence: TGTGCCTGGAACTGGAAGGGGAAACATTCACCCCTCCACTTT. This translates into CAWNWKGKHSPLHF.

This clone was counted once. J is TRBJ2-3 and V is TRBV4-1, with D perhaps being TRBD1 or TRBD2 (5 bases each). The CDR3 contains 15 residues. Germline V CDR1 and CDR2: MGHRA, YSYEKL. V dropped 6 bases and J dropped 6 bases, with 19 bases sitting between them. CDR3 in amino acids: CASSQIRRGVDTQYF. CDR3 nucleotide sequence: TGCGCCAGCAGTCAAATTCGGAGAGGGGTCGATACGCAGTATTTT.

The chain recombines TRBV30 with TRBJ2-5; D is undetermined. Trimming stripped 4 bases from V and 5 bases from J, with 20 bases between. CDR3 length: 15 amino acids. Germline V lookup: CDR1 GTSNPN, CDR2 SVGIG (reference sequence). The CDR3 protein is CAWNTAGLLHETQYF. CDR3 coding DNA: TGTGCCTGGAATACCGCTGGGCTCCTGCATGAGACCCAGTACTTC. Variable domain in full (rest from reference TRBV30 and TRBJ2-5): SQTIHQWPATLVQPVGSPLSLECTVEGTSNPNLYWYRQAAGRGLQLLFYSVGIGQISSEVPQNLSASRPQDRQFILSSKKLLLSDSGFYLCAWNTAGLLHETQYFGPGTRLLVL.

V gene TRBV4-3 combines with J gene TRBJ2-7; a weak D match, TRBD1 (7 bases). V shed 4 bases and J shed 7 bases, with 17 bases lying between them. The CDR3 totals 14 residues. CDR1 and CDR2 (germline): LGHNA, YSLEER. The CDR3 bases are TGCGCCAGCAGCCCTCGGAGGGGGCTAGGGGAGCAGTACTTC. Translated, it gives CASSPRRGLGEQYF.

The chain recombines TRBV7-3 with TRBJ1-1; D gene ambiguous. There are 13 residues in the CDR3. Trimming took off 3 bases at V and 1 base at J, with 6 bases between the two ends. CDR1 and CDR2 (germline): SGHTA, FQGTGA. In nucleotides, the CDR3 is TGTGCCAGCAGCTTTTCTCCGAACACTGAAGCTTTCTTT. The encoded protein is CASSFSPNTEAFF.

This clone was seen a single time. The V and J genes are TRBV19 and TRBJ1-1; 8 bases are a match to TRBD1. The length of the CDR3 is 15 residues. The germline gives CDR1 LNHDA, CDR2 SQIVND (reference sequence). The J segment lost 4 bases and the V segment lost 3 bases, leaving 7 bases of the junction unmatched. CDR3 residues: CASSIGSRGPTEAFF. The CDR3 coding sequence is TGTGCCAGTAGTATCGGGTCCAGGGGGCCCACTGAAGCTTTCTTT.

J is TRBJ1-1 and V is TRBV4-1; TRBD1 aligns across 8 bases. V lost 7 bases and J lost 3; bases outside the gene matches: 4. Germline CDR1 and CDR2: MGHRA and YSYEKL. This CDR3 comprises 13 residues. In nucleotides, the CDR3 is TGCGCCAGCAAAGACAGGGGCTACACTGAAGCTTTCTTT. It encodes CASKDRGYTEAFF.

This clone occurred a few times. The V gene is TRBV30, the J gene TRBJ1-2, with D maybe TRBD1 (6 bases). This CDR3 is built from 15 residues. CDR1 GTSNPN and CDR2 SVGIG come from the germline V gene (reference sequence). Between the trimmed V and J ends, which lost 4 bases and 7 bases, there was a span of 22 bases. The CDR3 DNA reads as TGTGCCTGGAAAGCCGGGGCGGGGGGGGCGCGTGGCTACACCTTC. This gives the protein CAWKAGAGGARGYTF.

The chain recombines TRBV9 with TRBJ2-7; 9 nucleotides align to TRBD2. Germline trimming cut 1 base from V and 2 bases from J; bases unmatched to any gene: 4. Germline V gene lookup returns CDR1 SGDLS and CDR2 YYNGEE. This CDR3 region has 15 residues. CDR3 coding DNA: TGTGCCAGCAGCGTACAGCCTAGCGGGACCTACGAGCAGTACTTC. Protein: CASSVQPSGTYEQYF.

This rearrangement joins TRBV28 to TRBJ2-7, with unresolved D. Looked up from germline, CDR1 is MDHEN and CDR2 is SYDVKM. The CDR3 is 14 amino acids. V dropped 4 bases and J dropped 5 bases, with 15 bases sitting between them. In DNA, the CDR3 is TGTGCCAGCAGTTCCCACCGGGCCAAAAACGAGCAGTACTTC. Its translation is CASSSHRAKNEQYF.

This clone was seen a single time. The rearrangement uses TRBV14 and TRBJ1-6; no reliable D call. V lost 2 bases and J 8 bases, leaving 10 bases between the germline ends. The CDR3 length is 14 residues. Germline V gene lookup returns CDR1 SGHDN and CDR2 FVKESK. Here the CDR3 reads CASSQSGGHSPLHF. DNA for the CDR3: TGTGCCAGCAGCCAAAGTGGTGGTCATTCACCCCTCCACTTT.

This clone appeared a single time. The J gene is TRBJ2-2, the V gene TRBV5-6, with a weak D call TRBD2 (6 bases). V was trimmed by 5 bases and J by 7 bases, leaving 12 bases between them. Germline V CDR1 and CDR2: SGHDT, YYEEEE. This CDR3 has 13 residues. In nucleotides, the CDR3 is TGTGCCAGCAGGGACATCGGGGGCGGGGAGCTGTTTTTT. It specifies CASRDIGGGELFF.

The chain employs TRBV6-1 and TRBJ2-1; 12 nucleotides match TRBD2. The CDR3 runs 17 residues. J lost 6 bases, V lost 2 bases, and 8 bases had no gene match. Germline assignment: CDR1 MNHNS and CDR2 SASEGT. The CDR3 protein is CASSESTSGRFANEQFF. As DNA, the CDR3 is TGTGCCAGCAGTGAATCGACTAGCGGGAGATTCGCCAATGAGCAGTTCTTC.

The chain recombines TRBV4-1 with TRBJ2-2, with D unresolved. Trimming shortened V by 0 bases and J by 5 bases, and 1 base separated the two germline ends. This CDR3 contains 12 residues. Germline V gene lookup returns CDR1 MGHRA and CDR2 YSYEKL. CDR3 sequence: CASSQDTGELFF. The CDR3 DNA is TGCGCCAGCAGCCAAGATACCGGGGAGCTGTTTTTT.

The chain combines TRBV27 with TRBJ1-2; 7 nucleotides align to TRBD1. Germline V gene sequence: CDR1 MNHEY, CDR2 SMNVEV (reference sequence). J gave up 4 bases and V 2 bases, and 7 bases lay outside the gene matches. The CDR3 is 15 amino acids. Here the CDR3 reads CASSLGQAPGYGYTF. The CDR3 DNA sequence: TGTGCCAGCAGTTTAGGACAGGCCCCGGGCTATGGCTACACCTTC.

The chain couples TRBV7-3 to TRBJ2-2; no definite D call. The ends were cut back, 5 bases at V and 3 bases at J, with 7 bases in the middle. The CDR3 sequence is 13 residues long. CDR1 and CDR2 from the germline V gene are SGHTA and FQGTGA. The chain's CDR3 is CASSPRYTGELFF. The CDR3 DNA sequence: TGTGCCAGCAGCCCTCGCTACACCGGGGAGCTGTTTTTT.

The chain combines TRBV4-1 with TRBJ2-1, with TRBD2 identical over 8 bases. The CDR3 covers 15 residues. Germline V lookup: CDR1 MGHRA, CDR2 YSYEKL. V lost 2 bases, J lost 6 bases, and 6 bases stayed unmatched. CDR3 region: CASSQTGGPANEQFF. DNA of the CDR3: TGCGCCAGCAGCCAAACGGGAGGGCCCGCCAATGAGCAGTTCTTC.

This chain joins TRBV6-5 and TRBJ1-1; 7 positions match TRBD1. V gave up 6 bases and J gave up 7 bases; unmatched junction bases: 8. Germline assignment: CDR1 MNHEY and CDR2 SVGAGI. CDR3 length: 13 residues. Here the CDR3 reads CASRGGQALEAFF. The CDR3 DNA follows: TGTGCCAGCAGGGGAGGACAGGCTCTTGAAGCTTTCTTT.

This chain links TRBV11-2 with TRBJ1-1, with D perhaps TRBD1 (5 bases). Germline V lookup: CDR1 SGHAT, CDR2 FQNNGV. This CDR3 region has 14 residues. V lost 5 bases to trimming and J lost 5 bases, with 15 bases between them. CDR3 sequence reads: CASSPRQGGTEAFF. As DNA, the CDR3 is TGTGCCAGCAGCCCCCGTCAGGGAGGAACTGAAGCTTTCTTT. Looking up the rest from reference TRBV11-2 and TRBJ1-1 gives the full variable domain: EAGVAQSPRYKIIEKRQSVAFWCNPISGHATLYWYQQILGQGPKLLIQFQNNGVVDDSQLPKDRFSAERLKGVDSTLKIQPAKLEDSAVYLCASSPRQGGTEAFFGQGTRLTVV.

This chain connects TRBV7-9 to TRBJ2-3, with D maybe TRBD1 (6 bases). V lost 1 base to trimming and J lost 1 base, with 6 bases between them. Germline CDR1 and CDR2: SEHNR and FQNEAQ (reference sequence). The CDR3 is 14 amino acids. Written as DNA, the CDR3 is TGTGCCAGCAGCTTAGGGACAGGCACAGATACGCAGTATTTT. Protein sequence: CASSLGTGTDTQYF.

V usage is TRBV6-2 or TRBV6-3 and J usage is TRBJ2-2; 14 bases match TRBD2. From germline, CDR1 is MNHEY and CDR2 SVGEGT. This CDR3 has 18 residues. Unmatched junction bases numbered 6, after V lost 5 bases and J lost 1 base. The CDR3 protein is CASSHGLAGGRNTGELFF. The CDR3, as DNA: TGTGCCAGCAGTCACGGACTAGCGGGAGGTAGGAACACCGGGGAGCTGTTTTTT.

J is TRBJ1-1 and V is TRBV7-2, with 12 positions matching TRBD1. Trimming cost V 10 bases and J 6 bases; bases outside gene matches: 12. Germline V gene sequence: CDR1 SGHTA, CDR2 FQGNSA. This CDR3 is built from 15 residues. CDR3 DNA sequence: TGTGCCACTCGGGGGGGACAGGGGGCTTCGGCTGAAGCTTTCTTT. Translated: CATRGGQGASAEAFF.

CDR3 amino acids: CASSVVGTSLYNEQFF. The CDR3, as DNA: TGTGCCAGCAGCGTAGTTGGGACTAGCCTCTACAATGAGCAGTTCTTC. The chain joins TRBV9 to TRBJ2-1; TRBD2 matches 9 bases. The germline V gene has CDR1 SGDLS and CDR2 YYNGEE. The CDR3 runs 16 residues. V was pared by 0 bases and J by 3 bases, with 4 bases of the junction left unmatched.